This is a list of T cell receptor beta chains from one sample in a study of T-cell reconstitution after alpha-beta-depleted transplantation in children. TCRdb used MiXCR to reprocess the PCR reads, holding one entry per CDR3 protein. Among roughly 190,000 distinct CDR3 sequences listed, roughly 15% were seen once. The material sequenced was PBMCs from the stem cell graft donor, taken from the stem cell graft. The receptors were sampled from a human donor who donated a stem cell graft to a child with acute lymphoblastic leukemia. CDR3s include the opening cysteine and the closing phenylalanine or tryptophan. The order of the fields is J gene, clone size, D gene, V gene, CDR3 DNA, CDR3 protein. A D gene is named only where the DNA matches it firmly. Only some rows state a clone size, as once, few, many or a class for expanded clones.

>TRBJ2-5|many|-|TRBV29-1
TGCAGCGCACCAACATGGGACCCTCGGGCCCCGCAGTACTTC
CSAPTWDPRAPQYF
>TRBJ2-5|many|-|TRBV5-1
TGCGCCAGCAGCTTAGGAATCCAAGAGACCCAGTACTTC
CASSLGIQETQYF
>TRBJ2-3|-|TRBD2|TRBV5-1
TGCGCCAGCAGCTGGACTAGCGGGAGAGATACGCAGTATTTT
CASSWTSGRDTQYF
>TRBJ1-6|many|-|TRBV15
TGTGCCACCAGCAGAATTATGGGGCAGGGGTATTCACCCCTCCACTTT
CATSRIMGQGYSPLHF
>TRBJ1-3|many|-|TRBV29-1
TGCAGCGTTGGGTGGAGCTCTGGAAACACCATATATTTT
CSVGWSSGNTIYF
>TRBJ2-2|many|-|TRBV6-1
TGTGCCAGTTACCGGGACACCAACACCGGGGAGCTGTTTTTT
CASYRDTNTGELFF
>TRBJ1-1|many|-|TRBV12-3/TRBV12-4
TGTGCCAGCAGTTTAGCAGGGTTCGGAGCTTTCTTT
CASSLAGFGAFF
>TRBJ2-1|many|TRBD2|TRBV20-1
TGCAGTGCTAGATCCCTTGCGGGAGGGACCTACAATGAGCAGTTCTTC
CSARSLAGGTYNEQFF
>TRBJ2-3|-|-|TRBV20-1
TGCAGTGCTATAGATTCAGATACGCAGTATTTT
CSAIDSDTQYF
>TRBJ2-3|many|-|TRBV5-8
TGTGCCAGCAGCCGACACCTAACAGCAGATACGCAGTATTTT
CASSRHLTADTQYF
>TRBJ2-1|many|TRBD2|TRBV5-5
TGTGCCAGCAGCTACAGTGGTCTCGCGGGAGGCCACAATGAGCAGTTCTTC
CASSYSGLAGGHNEQFF
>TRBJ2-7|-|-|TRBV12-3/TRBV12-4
TGTGCCAGCAGTTCCGCCGACAGTCCAGTAACCTACGAGCAGTACTTC
CASSSADSPVTYEQYF
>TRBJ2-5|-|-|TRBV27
TGTGCCAGCAGTTTAAGGGCCCAAGAGACCCAGTACTTC
CASSLRAQETQYF
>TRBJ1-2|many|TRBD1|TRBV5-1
TGCGCCAGCAGCTTCAGATCGGGACAGGGGCATGGCTACACCTTC
CASSFRSGQGHGYTF
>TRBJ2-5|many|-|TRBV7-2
TGTGCCAGCACCAACCTAGGCCGGCGGCTCGGGGGAGAGACCCAGTACTTC
CASTNLGRRLGGETQYF
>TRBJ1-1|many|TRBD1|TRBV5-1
TGCGCCAGCAGCTCGAAACATGACAGGGAGAACACTGAAGCTTTCTTT
CASSSKHDRENTEAFF
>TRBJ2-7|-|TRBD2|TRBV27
TGTGCCAGCAGTTTGGTGCGGGAGGACTCCTACGAGCAGTACTTC
CASSLVREDSYEQYF
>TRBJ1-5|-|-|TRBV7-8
TGTGCCAGCAGCTTAGGGGCAGGGAGGGGAAATCAGCCCCAGCATTTT
CASSLGAGRGNQPQHF